Listed here are 7 T cell receptor beta chains from one sample, sequenced in a study of post-analysis software for immune sequencing data. These receptors lack a known antigen. cDNA libraries of TCR beta carried unique molecular identifiers. TCRdb passed the PCR reads through MiXCR, listing each CDR3 protein once. The repertoire includes a few hundred thousand distinct CDR3 sequences, 30% to 45% of them detected once, and under 5.5% sits in the top ten. Findings of the study overall: Compared with controls, patients had more of about five TRBV segments, including TRBV5-6, TRBV5-1 and TRBV20-1.

The sequenced sample consisted of blood. The receptor set was obtained from a girl under 18 with multiple sclerosis.

The V gene is TRBV6-4, the J gene TRBJ2-2; D is unclear. CDR3 length: 12 residues. Trimming removed 5 bases from V and 6 bases from J, with 7 bases in between. Germline CDR1 is MRHNA and CDR2 is SNTAGT. The CDR3 spells CASSPFPGELFF. DNA for the CDR3: TGTGCCAGCAGTCCCTTTCCCGGGGAGCTGTTTTTT.

This chain uses TRBV3-1 with TRBJ2-4; D perhaps matches TRBD2 (5 bases). From germline, CDR1 is LGHDT and CDR2 YNNKEL (reference sequence). This CDR3 comprises 14 residues. Deletions cut 3 bases from V and 3 bases from J, with 9 bases between. CDR3 bases: TGTGCCAGCAGCCATATGGGGAGCAAAAACATTCAGTACTTC. Amino acids: CASSHMGSKNIQYF.

V gene TRBV15 combines with J gene TRBJ2-2; no firm D call. The ends were cut back, 1 base at V and 6 bases at J, with 9 bases in the middle. This CDR3 is built from 14 residues. Germline-derived CDR1 and CDR2 are LNHNV and YYDKDF (reference sequence). Written as DNA, the CDR3 is TGTGCCACCAGCAGAGTGCTGGAAGCCGGGGAGCTGTTTTTT. As protein: CATSRVLEAGELFF.

This clonotype was observed once. The chain joins TRBV5-5 to TRBJ1-1; tentatively, D is TRBD1 (6 bases). V was trimmed by 0 bases and J by 5 bases, leaving 14 bases between them. Per germline, CDR1 SGHKS and CDR2 YYEKEE (reference sequence). The CDR3 extends over 15 amino acids. Here the CDR3 reads CASSLDRGGGTEAFF. The CDR3, as DNA: TGTGCCAGCAGCTTGGACCGGGGAGGGGGGACTGAAGCTTTCTTT. The full variable domain, with the rest looked up from reference TRBV5-5 and TRBJ1-1, is DAGVTQSPTHLIKTRGQQVTLRCSPISGHKSVSWYQQVLGQGPQFIFQYYEKEERGRGNFPDRFSARQFPNYSSELNVNALLLGDSALYLCASSLDRGGGTEAFFGQGTRLTVV.

This clonotype was counted ten times or more. A much larger clonotype is one base distant, so this may be a read error. The chain joins TRBV10-2 to TRBJ2-6, with TRBD2 identical over 8 bases. Germline CDR1 WSHSY, CDR2 SAAADI. This CDR3 has 16 residues. In DNA, the CDR3 is TGCGCCAGCAGTGAGCGGGGGGGCTCTGGGGCCAACGTCCGGACTTTC. This codes for CASSERGGSGANVRTF.

This clonotype was recorded a few times. The V gene is TRBV4-2, the J gene TRBJ2-5; perhaps TRBD1 as D (5 bases). The better agreement between TRBJ2-7 and the DNA end casts doubt on the J call. In germline, CDR1 is LGHNA, CDR2 YNFKEQ. This CDR3 has 13 residues. CDR3 residues: CASSQTRAAEQYF. The CDR3 DNA sequence: TGTGCCAGCAGCCAAACCAGGGCAGCCGAGCAGTACTTC.

The V and J genes are TRBV5-4 and TRBJ1-2, with D uncertain. The CDR3 totals 22 residues. Germline CDR1 is SGHNT and CDR2 is YYREEE (reference sequence). V gave up 2 bases and J gave up 2 bases, with 34 bases separating them. CDR3 residues: CASSFHPGIQTTSRLLNYGYTF. CDR3 sequence (DNA): TGTGCCAGCAGCTTTCACCCCGGGATCCAAACAACCTCCCGACTTCTAAACTATGGCTACACCTTC.